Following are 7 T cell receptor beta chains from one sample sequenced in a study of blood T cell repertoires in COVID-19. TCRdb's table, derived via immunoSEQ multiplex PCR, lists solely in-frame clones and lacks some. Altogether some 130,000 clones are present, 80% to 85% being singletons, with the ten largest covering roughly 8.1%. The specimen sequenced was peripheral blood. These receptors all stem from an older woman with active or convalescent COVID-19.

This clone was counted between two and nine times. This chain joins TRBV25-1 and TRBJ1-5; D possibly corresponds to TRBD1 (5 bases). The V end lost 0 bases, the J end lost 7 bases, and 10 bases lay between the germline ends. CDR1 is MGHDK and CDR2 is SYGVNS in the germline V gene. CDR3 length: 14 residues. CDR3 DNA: TGTGCCAGCAGTGAATACGGGGGATACCAGCCCCAGCATTTT. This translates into CASSEYGGYQPQHF.

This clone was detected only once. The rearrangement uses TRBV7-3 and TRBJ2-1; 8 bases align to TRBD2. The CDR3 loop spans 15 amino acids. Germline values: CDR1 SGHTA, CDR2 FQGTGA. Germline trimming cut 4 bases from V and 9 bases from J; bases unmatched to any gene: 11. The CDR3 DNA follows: TGTGCCAGCAGCTACGGCCAGGACGGGAGGGGTGAGCAGTTCTTC. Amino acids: CASSYGQDGRGEQFF.

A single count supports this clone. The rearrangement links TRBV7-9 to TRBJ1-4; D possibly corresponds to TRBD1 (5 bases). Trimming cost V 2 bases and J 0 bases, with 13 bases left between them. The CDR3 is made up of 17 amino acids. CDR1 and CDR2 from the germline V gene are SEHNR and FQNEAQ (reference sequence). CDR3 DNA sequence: TGTGCCAGCAGCTTATGGGAGGGGTTTGCAACTAATGAAAAACTGTTTTTT. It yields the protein CASSLWEGFATNEKLFF.

For the CDR3, the DNA is TGTGCCAGCAACCCAGGGGTCTCATATGGCTACACCTTC. Translating it yields CASNPGVSYGYTF. The chain combines TRBV11-2 with TRBJ1-2, with a weak D call TRBD1 (6 bases). The germline V gene encodes CDR1 SGHAT and CDR2 FQNNGV. Trimming removed 7 bases at V and 5 bases at J, with 14 bases between. This CDR3 contains 13 residues. Based on the CDR3 plus reference TRBV11-2 and TRBJ1-2, the full variable domain is EAGVAQSPRYKIIEKRQSVAFWCNPISGHATLYWYQQILGQGPKLLIQFQNNGVVDDSQLPKDRFSAERLKGVDSTLKIQPAKLEDSAVYLCASNPGVSYGYTFGSGTRLTVV.

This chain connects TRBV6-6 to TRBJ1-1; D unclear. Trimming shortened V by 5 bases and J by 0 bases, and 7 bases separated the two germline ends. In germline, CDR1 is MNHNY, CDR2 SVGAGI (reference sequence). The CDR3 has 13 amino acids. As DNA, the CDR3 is TGTGCCAGCAGTATGTCAGTGAACACTGAAGCTTTCTTT. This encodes CASSMSVNTEAFF.

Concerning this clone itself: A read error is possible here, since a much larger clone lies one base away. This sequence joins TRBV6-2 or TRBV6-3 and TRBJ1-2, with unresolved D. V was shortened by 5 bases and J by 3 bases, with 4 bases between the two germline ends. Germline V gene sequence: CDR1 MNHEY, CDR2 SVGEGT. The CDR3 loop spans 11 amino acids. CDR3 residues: CASSPDYGYTF. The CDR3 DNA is TGTGCCAGCAGTCCGGACTATGGCTACACCTTC.

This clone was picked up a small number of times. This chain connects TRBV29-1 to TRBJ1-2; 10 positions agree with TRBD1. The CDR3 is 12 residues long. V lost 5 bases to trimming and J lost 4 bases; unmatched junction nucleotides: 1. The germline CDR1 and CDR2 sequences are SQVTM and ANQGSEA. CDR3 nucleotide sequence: TGCAGCGTTTGGACAGGGGGCTATGGCTACACCTTC. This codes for CSVWTGGYGYTF.